Below, one T cell receptor beta chain is given with its context. Assay: immunoSEQ multiplex PCR; the TCRdb copy retains only in-frame clones and omits some. The table has about 350,000 clones, roughly 94% seen once. This sample was taken from a study of Ad26.COV2.S vaccination and SARS-CoV-2 variants. Germline CDR1 and CDR2: SGHVS and FQNEAQ. V was cut by 3 bases and J by 0 bases, with 14 bases left in between. The CDR3 sequence is 17 residues long. The source material was peripheral blood, sampled after recovery from COVID-19. The receptor's source is a human donor who had recovered from COVID-19. The V gene is TRBV7-8, the J gene TRBJ1-4, with D possibly matching TRBD1 (5 bases). The CDR3: CASSLTVLPATNEKLFF. CDR3 DNA sequence: TGTGCCAGCAGCTTGACAGTCCTGCCTGCAACTAATGAAAAACTGTTTTTT.